Below are 12 T cell receptor beta chains sequenced from a single sample in a study of blood T cells in healthy people across ages. A second PCR, run for roughly 6 to 11 cycles, used a sample-barcoded 5' primer plus a J-beta primer mix. TCRdb fed the 5' RACE reads into MiXCR, producing one record per CDR3 protein. The profile covers around 1.1 million distinct CDR3 sequences, with around two fifths appearing a single time and over 10% taken by the ten largest. The specimen sequenced was blood. All receptors come from a man between 18 and 35 years old in good health.

The rearrangement joins TRBV7-9 to TRBJ1-1, with D hard to call. Germline-derived CDR1 and CDR2 are SEHNR and FQNEAQ (reference sequence). V was pared by 0 bases and J by 5 bases, with 13 bases between. The length of the CDR3 is 15 residues. CDR3 DNA: TGTGCCAGCAGCTTAGCGAGAGGGATCGGAACTGAAGCTTTCTTT. This encodes CASSLARGIGTEAFF.

The V gene is TRBV2, the J gene TRBJ1-2; possible D gene TRBD1, 5 bases. The CDR3 is 10 amino acids. V was clipped by 6 bases and J by 6 bases, with 5 bases between them. Germline V lookup: CDR1 SNHLY, CDR2 FYNNEI. The CDR3 nucleotides read TGTGCCAGCAGACAGGATGGCTACACCTTC. Translating gives CASRQDGYTF.

This clonotype was seen a handful of times. The rearrangement joins TRBV7-9 to TRBJ2-3, with TRBD1 matching over 7 bases. V lost 2 bases and J lost 6; bases outside the gene matches: 5. The CDR3 is 14 residues long. Germline V lookup: CDR1 SEHNR, CDR2 FQNEAQ (reference sequence). The chain's CDR3 is CASSLQRDSDTQYF. Written as DNA, the CDR3 is TGTGCCAGCAGCTTACAACGGGACAGCGATACGCAGTATTTT.

V usage is TRBV29-1 and J usage is TRBJ2-1; TRBD1 aligns across 12 bases. Germline assignment: CDR1 SQVTM and CDR2 ANQGSEA. The CDR3 is made up of 13 amino acids. V lost 7 bases and J lost 10; bases outside the gene matches: 8. The CDR3 region has the DNA TGCAGCGGGGGGGACAGGGGGCAAGCGGAGCAGTTCTTC. Its translation is CSGGDRGQAEQFF.

This clonotype appeared once. The chain links TRBV4-1 to TRBJ1-5; 7 positions agree with TRBD1. The J segment lost 3 bases and the V segment lost 2 bases, leaving 13 bases of the junction unmatched. CDR1 MGHRA and CDR2 YSYEKL come from the germline V gene. CDR3 length: 18 amino acids. CDR3 in DNA: TGCGCCAGCAGCCAAAGACCCGGGACAGCTGAATACAATCAGCCCCAGCATTTT. This encodes CASSQRPGTAEYNQPQHF.

A note on this clonotype: The germline gene is not matched at one end of the junction; a read error may be the cause. This chain uses TRBV6-5 with TRBJ1-2; weak D call: TRBD1 (5 bases). Looked up from germline, CDR1 is MNHEY and CDR2 is SVGAGI. The CDR3 length is 15 residues. The CDR3 region is CANSLHGHESYGYTF. The CDR3 DNA follows: TGTGCCAACAGTCTACATGGACACGAGTCCTATGGCTACACCTTC.

This clonotype was found a few times. This chain connects TRBV11-1 to TRBJ2-7; no firm D call. Germline loops: CDR1 SGHAT, CDR2 FQDESV (reference sequence). The CDR3 contains 13 residues. V lost 1 base, J lost 4 bases, and 8 bases lay in between. In DNA, the CDR3 is TGTGCCAGCAGCTTAGTCCTGGGATACGAGCAGTACTTC. This translates into CASSLVLGYEQYF.

This chain connects TRBV2 to TRBJ1-2, with D possibly TRBD1 on 5 matching bases. Per the germline V gene, CDR1 is SNHLY and CDR2 is FYNNEI. The CDR3 covers 15 residues. V gave up 5 bases and J gave up 0 bases, with 13 bases separating them. The CDR3 DNA reads TGTGCCAGCAGTTCAGACAGATCAGCTAACTATGGCTACACCTTC. This codes for CASSSDRSANYGYTF.

The chain combines TRBV6-5 with TRBJ2-7; no firm D call. Germline CDR1 and CDR2: MNHEY and SVGAGI. This CDR3 region has 14 residues. Between the trimmed V and J ends, which lost 2 bases and 4 bases, there was a span of 12 bases. CDR3 nucleotides: TGTGCCAGCAGTTACGCTGACGGAAGGTACGAGCAGTACTTC. Encoded protein: CASSYADGRYEQYF.

This clonotype was seen a few times. V gene TRBV2 combines with J gene TRBJ1-5; maybe TRBD1 (5 bases). Trimming took off 11 bases at V and 1 base at J, with 15 bases between the two ends. The germline gives CDR1 SNHLY, CDR2 FYNNEI. This CDR3 spans 14 amino acids. CDR3 sequence reads: CAASQGPSNQPQHF. The DNA for the CDR3 is TGTGCCGCATCGCAGGGTCCCAGCAATCAGCCCCAGCATTTT.

This clonotype was seen a few times. The genes are TRBV20-1 and TRBJ2-5; no firm D call. The germline V gene has CDR1 DFQATT and CDR2 SNEGSKA (reference sequence). V lost 7 bases to trimming and J lost 5 bases, with 14 bases between them. The CDR3 has 12 amino acids. The CDR3 DNA follows: TGCAGTGTGTTCGGCACCAAGGAGACCCAGTACTTC. Its translation: CSVFGTKETQYF.

The V and J genes are TRBV20-1 and TRBJ1-2; TRBD1 is a possible D gene (5 bases). The germline V gene encodes CDR1 DFQATT and CDR2 SNEGSKA (reference sequence). The CDR3 is made up of 12 amino acids. Trimming shortened V by 6 bases and J by 2 bases, and 10 bases separated the two germline ends. CDR3 nucleotides: TGCAGTGCCCGGACACTCAACTATGGCTACACCTTC. Amino acid sequence: CSARTLNYGYTF.